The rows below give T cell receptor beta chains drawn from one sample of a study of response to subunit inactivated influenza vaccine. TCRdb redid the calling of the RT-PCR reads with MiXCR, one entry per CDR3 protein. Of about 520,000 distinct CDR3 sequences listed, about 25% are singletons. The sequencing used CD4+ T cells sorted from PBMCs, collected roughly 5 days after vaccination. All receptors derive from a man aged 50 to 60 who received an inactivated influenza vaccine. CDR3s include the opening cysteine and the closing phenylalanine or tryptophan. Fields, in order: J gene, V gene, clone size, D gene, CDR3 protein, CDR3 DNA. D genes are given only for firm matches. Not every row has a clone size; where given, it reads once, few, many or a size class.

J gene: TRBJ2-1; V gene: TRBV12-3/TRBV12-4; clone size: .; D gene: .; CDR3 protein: CASSLGARATPDGQFF; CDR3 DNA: TGTGCCAGCAGTTTGGGGGCGAGGGCCACGCCAGACGGGCAGTTCTTC
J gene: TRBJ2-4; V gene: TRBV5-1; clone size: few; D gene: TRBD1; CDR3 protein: CASSFSTGENIQYF; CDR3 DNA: TGCGCCAGCAGCTTTTCGACAGGGGAAAACATTCAGTACTTC
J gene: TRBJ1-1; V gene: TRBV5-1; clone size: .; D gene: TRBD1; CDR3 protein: CASSLSQGKGTEAFF; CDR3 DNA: TGCGCCAGCAGCTTGTCACAGGGGAAGGGCACTGAAGCTTTCTTT
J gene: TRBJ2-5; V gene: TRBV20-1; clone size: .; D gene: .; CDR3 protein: CSARRQVQETQYF; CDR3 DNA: TGCAGTGCTAGGCGGCAGGTTCAAGAGACCCAGTACTTC
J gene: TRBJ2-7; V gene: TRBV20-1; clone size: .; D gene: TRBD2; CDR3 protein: CSAQPGLATLEQYF; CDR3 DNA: TGCAGTGCTCAACCGGGACTAGCTACTCTCGAGCAGTACTTC
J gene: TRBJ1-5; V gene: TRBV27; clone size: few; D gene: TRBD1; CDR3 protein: CASKPGQGRNQPQHF; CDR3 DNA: TGTGCCAGCAAACCGGGACAGGGTCGGAATCAGCCCCAGCATTTT
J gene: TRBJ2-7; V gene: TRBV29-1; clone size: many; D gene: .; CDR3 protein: CSVDGQYF; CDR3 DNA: TGCAGCGTTGACGGGCAGTACTTC
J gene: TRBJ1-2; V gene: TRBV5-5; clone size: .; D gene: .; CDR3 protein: CASVEFSGRDRGYTF; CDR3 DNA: TGTGCCAGCGTCGAGTTTTCGGGCAGGGATAGAGGCTACACCTTC
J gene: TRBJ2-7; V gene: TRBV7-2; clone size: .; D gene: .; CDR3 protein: CASSLDDISEQYF; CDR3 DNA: TGTGCCAGCAGCTTAGATGACATCTCCGAGCAGTACTTC
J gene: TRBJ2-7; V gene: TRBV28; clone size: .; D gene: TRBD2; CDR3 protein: CASRPRRGETYEQYF; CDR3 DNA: TGTGCCAGCAGGCCTCGCCGGGGGGAGACCTACGAGCAGTACTTC
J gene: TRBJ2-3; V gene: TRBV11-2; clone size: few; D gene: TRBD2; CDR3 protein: CASSSSLAGSWDTQYF; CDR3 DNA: TGTGCCAGCAGCTCATCCTTAGCGGGGTCGTGGGATACGCAGTATTTT
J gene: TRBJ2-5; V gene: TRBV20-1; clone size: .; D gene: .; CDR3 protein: CSARDGKETQYF; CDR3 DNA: TGCAGTGCTAGAGACGGAAAAGAGACCCAGTACTTC
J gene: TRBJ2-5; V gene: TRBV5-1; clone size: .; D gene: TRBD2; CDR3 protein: CASSGWTREETQYF; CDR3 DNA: TGCGCCAGCAGCGGATGGACTAGAGAAGAGACCCAGTACTTC
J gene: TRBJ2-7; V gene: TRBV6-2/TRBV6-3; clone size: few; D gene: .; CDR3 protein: CASRRGRPSYEQYF; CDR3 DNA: TGTGCCAGCCGCAGGGGCAGGCCATCCTACGAGCAGTACTTC
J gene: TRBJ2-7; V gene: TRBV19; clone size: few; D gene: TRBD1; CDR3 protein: CARLVYGQGGNYEQYF; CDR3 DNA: TGTGCCAGACTCGTCTACGGACAGGGGGGGAACTACGAGCAGTACTTC
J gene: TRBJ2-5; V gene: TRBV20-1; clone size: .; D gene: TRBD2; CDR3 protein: CSGDGRGETQYF; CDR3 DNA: TGCAGTGGCGACGGGAGGGGGGAGACCCAGTACTTC
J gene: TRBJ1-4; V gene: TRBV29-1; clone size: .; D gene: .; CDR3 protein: CSVLRASNEKLFF; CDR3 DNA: TGCAGCGTTTTAAGGGCATCCAATGAAAAACTGTTTTTT
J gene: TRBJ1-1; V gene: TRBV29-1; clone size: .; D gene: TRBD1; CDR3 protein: CSVNSGTGVHTEAFF; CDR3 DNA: TGCAGCGTGAACTCCGGGACAGGGGTACACACTGAAGCTTTCTTT
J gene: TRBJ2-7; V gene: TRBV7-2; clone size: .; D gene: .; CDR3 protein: CASSLSWTTSYEQYF; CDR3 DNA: TGTGCCAGCAGCTTATCGTGGACGACCTCCTACGAGCAGTACTTC
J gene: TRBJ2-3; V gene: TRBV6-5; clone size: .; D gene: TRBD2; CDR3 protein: CASSYSAGGISTDTQYF; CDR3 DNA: TGTGCCAGCAGTTATTCCGCGGGGGGAATAAGCACAGATACGCAGTATTTT
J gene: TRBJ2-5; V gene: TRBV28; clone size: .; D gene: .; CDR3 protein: CASSLIGPPRTQYF; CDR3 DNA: TGTGCCAGCAGTTTAATAGGGCCGCCGAGGACCCAGTACTTC
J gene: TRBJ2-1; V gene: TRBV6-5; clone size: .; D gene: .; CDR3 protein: CASSSADSHNEQFF; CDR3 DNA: TGTGCCAGCAGTTCCGCCGACTCCCACAATGAGCAGTTCTTC
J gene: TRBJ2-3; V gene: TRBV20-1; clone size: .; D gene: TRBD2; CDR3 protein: CSADGLAGGPGGTDTQYF; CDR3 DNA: TGCAGTGCGGACGGACTAGCGGGAGGGCCGGGGGGGACAGATACGCAGTATTTT
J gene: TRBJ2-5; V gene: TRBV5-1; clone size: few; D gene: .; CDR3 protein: CASSVLNSGETQYF; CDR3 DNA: TGCGCCAGCAGCGTGTTGAATAGTGGGGAGACCCAGTACTTC
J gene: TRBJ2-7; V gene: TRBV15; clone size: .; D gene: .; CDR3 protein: CATSRDPLGSYEQYF; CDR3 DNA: TGTGCCACCAGCAGAGATCCTTTAGGGTCCTACGAGCAGTACTTC
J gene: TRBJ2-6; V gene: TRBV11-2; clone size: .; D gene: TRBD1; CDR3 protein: CASSPGTGQYLAGANVLTF; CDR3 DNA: TGTGCCAGCAGCCCCGGCACGGGACAGTATCTTGCTGGGGCCAACGTCCTGACTTTC
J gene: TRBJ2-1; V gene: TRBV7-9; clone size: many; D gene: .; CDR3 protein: CASSLTQGHNEQFF; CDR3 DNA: TGTGCCAGCAGCTTAACTCAGGGTCACAATGAGCAGTTCTTC
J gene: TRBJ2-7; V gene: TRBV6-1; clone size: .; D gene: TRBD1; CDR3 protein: CAGCVLDRWVSELAEQYF; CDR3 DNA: TGTGCCGGCTGCGTCCTGGACAGGTGGGTGTCGGAGCTCGCCGAGCAGTACTTC
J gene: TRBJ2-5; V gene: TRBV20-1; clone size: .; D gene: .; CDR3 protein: CSASRRYQETQYF; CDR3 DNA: TGCAGTGCTAGCCGGCGGTACCAAGAGACCCAGTACTTC
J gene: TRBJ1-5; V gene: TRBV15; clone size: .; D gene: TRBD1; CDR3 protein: CATSGTGSRQPQHF; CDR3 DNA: TGTGCCACCAGCGGGACAGGGAGCCGGCAGCCCCAGCATTTT
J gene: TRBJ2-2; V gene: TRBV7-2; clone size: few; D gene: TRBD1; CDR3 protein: CASSQRQGNGELFF; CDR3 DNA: TGTGCCAGCAGCCAGAGACAGGGGAACGGGGAGCTGTTTTTT